This TCR beta chain was recorded in a study of CD8+ T cells in alopecia areata. Study-wide background: A regimen of oral tofacitinib, 5 to 10 mg twice daily, was given to treated patients. Study observations and caveats: Lesional tissue from the scalp (especially in alopecia totalis/universalis) showed higher clonality than normal scalp. Scalp sequencing also captures normal skin's resident alphabeta T cells.

Punch biopsies of lesional scalp, plus peripheral blood, were taken from alopecia areata patients. CDR3 size: 13 residues. Per germline, CDR1 MNHEY and CDR2 SMNVEV (reference sequence). Trimming removed 10 bases from V and 10 bases from J; junction bases left unmatched: 11. cDNA reverse transcribed from extracted RNA served as the sequencing template. Assay: immunoSEQ multiplex PCR; the TCRdb copy retains only in-frame clones and omits some. This repertoire shows approximately 91,000 clones, 40% to 45% found once; its top ten account for around 0.8%. This clone has only one observation. Its cognate antigen is unknown.

This sequence joins TRBV27 and TRBJ1-5; 9 nucleotides match TRBD1. The source of this sequence is a human donor with alopecia areata. Material for sequencing was CD4+ T cells sorted from blood. The CDR3 here is CATADRGEGPQHF. CDR3 DNA sequence: TGTGCCACCGCGGACAGGGGCGAAGGACCCCAGCATTTT.